The 20 T cell receptor beta chains presented below share a single source sample, sequenced in a study of early T cells in non-severe SARS-CoV-2 infection. One entry per CDR3 protein results from TCRdb running MiXCR on the 5' RACE reads. The sample consists of 80,000 or so distinct CDR3 sequences, around 10% of them appearing once. The material sequenced was whole blood, taken at baseline. The origin of the receptors is an adult who was a healthcare worker with PCR-confirmed SARS-CoV-2 infection or an uninfected control (not recorded which).

The gene calls are TRBV18 and TRBJ2-7; D ambiguous. V dropped 3 bases and J dropped 7 bases, with 7 bases sitting between them. The germline gives CDR1 KGHSH, CDR2 LQKENI. The CDR3 has 11 amino acids. CDR3 bases: TGTGCCAGCTCACCCCAGGAGGAGCAGTACTTC. Translated: CASSPQEEQYF. Filled out from reference TRBV18 and TRBJ2-7, the complete variable domain reads NAGVMQNPRHLVRRRGQEARLRCSPMKGHSHVYWYRQLPEEGLKFMVYLQKENIIDESGMPKERFSAEFPKEGPSILRIQQVVRGDSAAYFCASSPQEEQYFGPGTRLTVT.

This chain joins TRBV10-1 and TRBJ2-3, with 7 bases matching TRBD2. With 0 bases clipped from V and 0 bases from J, the junction kept 6 bases outside the gene matches. The CDR3 extends over 17 amino acids. CDR1 and CDR2 from the germline V gene are WNHNN and SYGVQD (reference sequence). This chain's CDR3 is CASSESTSGTSTDTQYF. The CDR3 DNA sequence: TGCGCCAGCAGTGAGTCCACAAGCGGGACGAGCACAGATACGCAGTATTTT.

The rearrangement joins TRBV28 to TRBJ2-7, with 7 bases fitting TRBD1. In germline, CDR1 is MDHEN, CDR2 SYDVKM. With V trimmed by 7 bases and J by 2 bases, 5 bases remained unmatched. The CDR3 extends over 13 amino acids. CDR3 loop: CASTGTATYEQYF. CDR3 bases: TGTGCCAGCACCGGGACAGCTACCTACGAGCAGTACTTC.

This clonotype was seen many times. The chain is built from TRBV20-1 and TRBJ2-7, with D possibly TRBD1 on 5 matching bases. Trimming pared 6 bases from V and 6 bases from J, leaving 15 bases between. The CDR3 length is 12 residues. Germline lookup yields CDR1 DFQATT and CDR2 SNEGSKA (reference sequence). The CDR3 sequence is CSARSQGFEQYF. DNA for the CDR3: TGCAGTGCCCGCTCCCAGGGCTTCGAGCAGTACTTC.

V usage is TRBV19 and J usage is TRBJ1-5; no firm D call. V was pared by 5 bases and J by 0 bases, with 14 bases between. Germline values: CDR1 LNHDA, CDR2 SQIVND (reference sequence). The CDR3 has 16 amino acids. The CDR3 sequence is CASSQNTAGSNQPQHF. CDR3 nucleotide sequence: TGTGCCAGTAGTCAGAATACCGCCGGTAGCAATCAGCCCCAGCATTTT.

This clonotype has more than one count but fewer than ten. The rearrangement joins TRBV29-1 to TRBJ1-3; D gene unclear. V shed 3 bases and J shed 2 bases, with 5 bases lying between them. The CDR3 loop spans 12 amino acids. CDR1 is SQVTM, CDR2 ANQGSEA, per germline. This CDR3 is CSVEDAGNTIYF. The CDR3 DNA reads TGCAGCGTTGAGGATGCTGGAAACACCATATATTTT.

This CDR3 reads CASSADMAEAFF. As DNA, the CDR3 is TGTGCCAGCAGCGCCGATATGGCTGAAGCTTTCTTT. This chain links TRBV7-9 with TRBJ1-1; D remains ambiguous. V was pared by 5 bases and J by 6 bases, with 10 bases between. Per germline, CDR1 SEHNR and CDR2 FQNEAQ (reference sequence). The CDR3 consists of 12 residues.

The table lists this clonotype with many counts. The chain recombines TRBV7-6 with TRBJ1-1; the D is unclear. This CDR3 contains 14 residues. In germline, CDR1 is SGHVS, CDR2 FNYEAQ. Deletions cut 4 bases from V and 4 bases from J, with 13 bases between. The DNA of the CDR3 is TGTGCCAGCAGCTCCATGACGAGACTCACTGAAGCTTTCTTT. Its protein product is CASSSMTRLTEAFF.

The rearrangement uses TRBV7-9 and TRBJ2-5; D uncertain. Trimming removed 2 bases from V and 7 bases from J, with 11 bases in between. CDR1 SEHNR and CDR2 FQNEAQ come from the germline V gene (reference sequence). The CDR3 has 13 residues. CDR3 nucleotides: TGTGCCAGCAGCTTAAGACGTTCGGGGACCCAGTACTTC. Translation: CASSLRRSGTQYF.

In its sample, this clonotype was seen a few times. The chain employs TRBV29-1 and TRBJ1-2, with a possible D match to TRBD1 (6 bases). In germline, CDR1 is SQVTM, CDR2 ANQGSEA. The CDR3 length is 13 residues. Trimming stripped 4 bases from V and 2 bases from J, with 11 bases between. This CDR3 is CSVGTAGNYGYTF. The DNA of the CDR3 is TGCAGCGTTGGGACAGCAGGCAACTATGGCTACACCTTC.

The rearrangement uses TRBV7-2 and TRBJ2-3; unclear D gene. Germline V CDR1 and CDR2: SGHTA, FQGNSA. V dropped 1 base and J dropped 15 bases, with 14 bases sitting between them. The CDR3 runs 12 residues. CDR3 DNA: TGTGCCAGCAGCTTAGGTGGCACAGTTAACTATTTT. Translated, it gives CASSLGGTVNYF.

The J gene is TRBJ1-1, the V gene TRBV6-6, with D possibly TRBD1 on 6 matching bases. The CDR3 sequence is 11 residues long. Germline V gene sequence: CDR1 MNHNY, CDR2 SVGAGI (reference sequence). Trimming pared 6 bases from V and 12 bases from J, leaving 14 bases between. The CDR3 bases are TGTGCCAGCAGCCCCTACAGGGAAACTTTCTTT. It yields the protein CASSPYRETFF.

The chain employs TRBV5-1 and TRBJ1-4, with 8 bases identical to TRBD1. After removal of 1 base from V and 5 bases from J, the junction contained 7 bases not matched to a gene. Germline CDR1 and CDR2: SGHRS and YFSETQ. CDR3 length: 16 amino acids. CDR3 loop: CASSLSRPGGNEKLFF. The CDR3 DNA is TGCGCCAGCAGCTTGAGTCGGCCAGGGGGCAATGAAAAACTGTTTTTT.

The V gene is TRBV9, the J gene TRBJ2-5; D call uncertain. The CDR3 loop spans 14 amino acids. Trimming took off 0 bases at V and 1 base at J, with 7 bases between the two ends. CDR1 and CDR2 (germline): SGDLS, YYNGEE. CDR3 loop: CASSVGTAQETQYF. CDR3 in DNA: TGTGCCAGCAGCGTAGGCACAGCCCAAGAGACCCAGTACTTC.

This clonotype has just a few counts. V usage is TRBV7-6 and J usage is TRBJ1-1, with D perhaps TRBD1 (6 bases). The germline V and J ends were trimmed by 5 bases and 1 base, with 17 bases remaining between them. The CDR3 is made up of 16 amino acids. Germline-derived CDR1 and CDR2 are SGHVS and FNYEAQ. CDR3 sequence reads: CASSLRGSGENTEAFF. In nucleotides, the CDR3 is TGTGCCAGCAGCCTTAGGGGGTCAGGGGAGAACACTGAAGCTTTCTTT.

This clonotype has ten or more counts. V usage is TRBV7-9 and J usage is TRBJ1-3; 9 bases are shared with TRBD1. Germline lookup yields CDR1 SEHNR and CDR2 FQNEAQ (reference sequence). V gave up 3 bases and J gave up 0 bases; unmatched junction bases: 3. The CDR3 sequence is 16 residues long. The CDR3 sequence is CASSLGQGSSGNTIYF. The CDR3 DNA is TGTGCCAGCAGCTTGGGACAGGGAAGCTCTGGAAACACCATATATTTT.

This clonotype was seen more than once but under ten times. This chain links TRBV7-6 with TRBJ2-2; a weak D match, TRBD2 (5 bases). The length of the CDR3 is 14 residues. Germline assignment: CDR1 SGHVS and CDR2 FNYEAQ. V was clipped by 5 bases and J by 3 bases, with 10 bases between them. The DNA for the CDR3 is TGTGCCAGCAGCAGGGTCGGGGACACCGGGGAGCTGTTTTTT. It translates to CASSRVGDTGELFF. The full variable domain, in which reference TRBV7-6 and TRBJ2-2 provide the parts outside the CDR3, is GAGVSQSPRYKVTKRGQDVALRCDPISGHVSLYWYRQALGQGPEFLTYFNYEAQQDKSGLPNDRFSAERPEGSISTLTIQRTEQRDSAMYRCASSRVGDTGELFFGEGSRLTVL.

This clonotype was seen repeatedly, ten times or more. The genes are TRBV29-1 and TRBJ2-5, with 9 bases identical to TRBD2. V shed 4 bases and J 1 base; nucleotides not matched to a gene: 1. Germline loops: CDR1 SQVTM, CDR2 ANQGSEA. This CDR3 spans 13 amino acids. CDR3 loop: CSVVLAGQETQYF. Here the CDR3 DNA reads TGCAGCGTTGTACTAGCGGGCCAAGAGACCCAGTACTTC. Looking up the rest from reference TRBV29-1 and TRBJ2-5 gives the full variable domain: SAVISQKPSRDICQRGTSLTIQCQVDSQVTMMFWYRQQPGQSLTLIATANQGSEATYESGFVIDKFPISRPNLTFSTLTVSNMSPEDSSIYLCSVVLAGQETQYFGPGTRLLVL.

V usage is TRBV4-1 and J usage is TRBJ1-4; tentative D call: TRBD1 (5 bases). The germline gives CDR1 MGHRA, CDR2 YSYEKL. This CDR3 contains 17 residues. V shed 0 bases and J shed 2 bases, with 13 bases lying between them. The DNA of the CDR3 is TGCGCCAGCAGCCAAGATGGTTCAGGGCGCACTAATGAAAAACTGTTTTTT. This codes for CASSQDGSGRTNEKLFF.

The chain combines TRBV29-1 with TRBJ1-2, with 8 bases that match TRBD1. The germline gives CDR1 SQVTM, CDR2 ANQGSEA. V gave up 7 bases and J gave up 2 bases; unmatched junction bases: 12. The CDR3 extends over 15 amino acids. CDR3 protein: CSANGFQGANYGYTF. As DNA, the CDR3 is TGCAGCGCCAATGGGTTTCAGGGGGCAAACTATGGCTACACCTTC.